The sequence of this T cell receptor beta chain was determined in a study of cytomegalovirus exposure and HLA in healthy donors. Vbeta (60) and Jbeta (13) primers were used in the PCR. Repertoires were generated with immunoSEQ multiplex PCR, while TCRdb's copy carries only in-frame clones and drops some. The sample has some 94,000 clones; around 82% are singletons. The V gene's germline CDR1 is SNHLY and CDR2 FYNNEI. V was trimmed by 3 bases and J by 1 base, leaving 10 bases between them. The CDR3 length is 15 residues. V usage is TRBV2 and J usage is TRBJ1-3; tentatively, D is TRBD1 (6 bases). Sequencing used PBMCs. The sequence derives from a man in his forties in good health and CMV-seronegative. The CDR3 loop reads CASSEWQGSGNTIYF. CDR3 coding DNA: TGTGCCAGCAGTGAGTGGCAGGGGTCTGGAAACACCATATATTTT.